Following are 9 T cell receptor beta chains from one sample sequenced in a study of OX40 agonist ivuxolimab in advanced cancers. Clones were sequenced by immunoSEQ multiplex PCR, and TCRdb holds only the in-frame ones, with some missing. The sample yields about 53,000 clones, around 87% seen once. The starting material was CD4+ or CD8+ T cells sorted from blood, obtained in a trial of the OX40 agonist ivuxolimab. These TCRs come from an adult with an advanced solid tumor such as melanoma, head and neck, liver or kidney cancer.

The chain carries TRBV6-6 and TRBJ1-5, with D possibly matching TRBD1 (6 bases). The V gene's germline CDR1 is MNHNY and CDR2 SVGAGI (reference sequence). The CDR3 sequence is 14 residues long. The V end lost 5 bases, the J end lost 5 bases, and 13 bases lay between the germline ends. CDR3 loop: CASSGGQTHQPQHF. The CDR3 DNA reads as TGTGCCAGCAGTGGAGGACAGACCCATCAGCCCCAGCATTTT.

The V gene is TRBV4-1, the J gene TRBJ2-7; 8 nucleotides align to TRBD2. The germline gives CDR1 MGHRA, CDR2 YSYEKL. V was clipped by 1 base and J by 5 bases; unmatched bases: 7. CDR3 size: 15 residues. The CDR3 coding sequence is TGCGCCAGCAGCCAAGGCAAGGGGCGGGAGGACGAGCAGTACTTC. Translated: CASSQGKGREDEQYF.

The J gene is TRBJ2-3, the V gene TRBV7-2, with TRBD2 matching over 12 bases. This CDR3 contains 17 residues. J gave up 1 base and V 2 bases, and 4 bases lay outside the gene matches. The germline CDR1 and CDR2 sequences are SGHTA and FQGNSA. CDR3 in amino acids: CASSLWASGGGTDTQYF. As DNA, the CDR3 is TGTGCCAGCAGCTTATGGGCTAGCGGGGGGGGCACAGATACGCAGTATTTT.

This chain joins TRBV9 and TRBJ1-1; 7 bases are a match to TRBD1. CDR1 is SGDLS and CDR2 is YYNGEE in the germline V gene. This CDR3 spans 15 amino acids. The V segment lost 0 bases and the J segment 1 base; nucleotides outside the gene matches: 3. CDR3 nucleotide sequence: TGTGCCAGCAGCGTAGGGGGACAGTCGAACACTGAAGCTTTCTTT. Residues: CASSVGGQSNTEAFF.

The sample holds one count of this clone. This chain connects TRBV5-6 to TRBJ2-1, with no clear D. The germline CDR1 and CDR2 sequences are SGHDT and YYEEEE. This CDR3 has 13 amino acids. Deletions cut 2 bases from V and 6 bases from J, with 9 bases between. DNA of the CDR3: TGTGCCAGCAGCTTATCACATTTCAATGAGCAGTTCTTC. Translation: CASSLSHFNEQFF.

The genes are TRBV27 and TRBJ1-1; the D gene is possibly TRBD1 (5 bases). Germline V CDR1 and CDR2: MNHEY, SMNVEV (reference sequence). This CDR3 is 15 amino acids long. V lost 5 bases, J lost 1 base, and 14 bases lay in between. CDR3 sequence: CASSLGRGANTEAFF. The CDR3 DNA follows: TGTGCCAGCAGTCTGGGTAGGGGTGCGAACACTGAAGCTTTCTTT.

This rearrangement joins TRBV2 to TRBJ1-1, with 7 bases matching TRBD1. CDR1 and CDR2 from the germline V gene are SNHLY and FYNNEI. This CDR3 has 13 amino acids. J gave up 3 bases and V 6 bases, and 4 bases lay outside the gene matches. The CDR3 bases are TGTGCCAGCAGGGGACAGTTGGACACTGAAGCTTTCTTT. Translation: CASRGQLDTEAFF. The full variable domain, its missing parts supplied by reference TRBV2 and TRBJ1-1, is EPEVTQTPSHQVTQMGQEVILRCVPISNHLYFYWYRQILGQKVEFLVSFYNNEISEKSEIFDDQFSVERPDGSNFTLKIRSTKLEDSAMYFCASRGQLDTEAFFGQGTRLTVV.

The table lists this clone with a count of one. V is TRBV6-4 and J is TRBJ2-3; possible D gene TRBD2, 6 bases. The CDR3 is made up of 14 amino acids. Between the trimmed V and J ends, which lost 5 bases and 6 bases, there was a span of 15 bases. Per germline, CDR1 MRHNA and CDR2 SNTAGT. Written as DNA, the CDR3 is TGTGCCAGCAGTAGTAGCGGCCCTGGGGATACGCAGTATTTT. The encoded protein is CASSSSGPGDTQYF.

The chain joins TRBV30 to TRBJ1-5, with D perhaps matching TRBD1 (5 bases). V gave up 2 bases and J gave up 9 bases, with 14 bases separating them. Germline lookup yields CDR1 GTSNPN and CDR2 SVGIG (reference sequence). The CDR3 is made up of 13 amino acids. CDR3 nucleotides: TGTGCCTGGAGTTCAGGGCCCGATCGGCCCCAGCATTTT. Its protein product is CAWSSGPDRPQHF.